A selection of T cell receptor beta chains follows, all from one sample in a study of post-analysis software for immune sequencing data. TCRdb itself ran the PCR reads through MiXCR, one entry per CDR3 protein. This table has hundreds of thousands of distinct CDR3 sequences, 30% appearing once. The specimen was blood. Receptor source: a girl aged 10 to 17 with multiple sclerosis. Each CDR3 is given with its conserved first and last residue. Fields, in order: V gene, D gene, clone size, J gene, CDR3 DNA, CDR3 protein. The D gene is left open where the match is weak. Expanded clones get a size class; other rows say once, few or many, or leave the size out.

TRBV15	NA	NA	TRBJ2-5	TGTGCCACCAGCAGAGATGGAGTCATACAAGAGACCCAGTACTTC	CATSRDGVIQETQYF
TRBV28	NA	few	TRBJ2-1	TGTGCCAGCAGCCCTCCTCGGGACATCTACAATGAGCAGTTCTTC	CASSPPRDIYNEQFF
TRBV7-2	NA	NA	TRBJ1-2	TGTGCCAGCAGCTTAGAATTTCCGGGGACAACCTATGGCTACACCTTC	CASSLEFPGTTYGYTF
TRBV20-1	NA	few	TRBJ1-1	TGCAGTGCCCCAAGGGGGGTGAACACTGAAGCTTTCTTT	CSAPRGVNTEAFF
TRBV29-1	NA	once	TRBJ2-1	TGCAGCGTCCAAAGCGGAGGGGTGGGCAATGAGCAGTTCTTC	CSVQSGGVGNEQFF
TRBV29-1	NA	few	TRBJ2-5	TGCAGCGCGATTGACCCCGGCGAGACCCAGTACTTC	CSAIDPGETQYF
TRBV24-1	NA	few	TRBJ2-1	TGTGCCACCAGTGATTTGGTGGGGGCCTCCTACAATGAGCAGTTCTTC	CATSDLVGASYNEQFF
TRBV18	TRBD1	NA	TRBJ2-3	TGTGCCAGCTCACCACGGGACAGGAGTCGGACAGATACGCAGTATTTT	CASSPRDRSRTDTQYF
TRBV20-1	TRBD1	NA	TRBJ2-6	TGCAGTGCGCGAGTATTGGCAGGGGGCATAGCTGGGGCCAACGTCCTGGCTTTC	CSARVLAGGIAGANVLAF
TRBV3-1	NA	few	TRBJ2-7	TGTGCCAGCAGCCAAGTTCGTCCGGGACGCCCCTACGAGCAGTACTTC	CASSQVRPGRPYEQYF
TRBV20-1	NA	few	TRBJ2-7	TGCAGTGCCCACCGTGGATTGAGAATATACGAGCAGTACTTC	CSAHRGLRIYEQYF
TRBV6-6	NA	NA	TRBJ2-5	TGTGCCAGCAGTGACAGTTGGCAGCAAGAGACCCAGTACTTC	CASSDSWQQETQYF
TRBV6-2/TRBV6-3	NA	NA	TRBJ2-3	TGTGCCAGCAGTTTTAATAAGCGGAGAGACTTGGATACGCAGTATTTT	CASSFNKRRDLDTQYF
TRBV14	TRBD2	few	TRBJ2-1	TGTGCCAGCAGCCAAGGAGGACTAGTGGTCCACAATGAGCAGTTCTTC	CASSQGGLVVHNEQFF
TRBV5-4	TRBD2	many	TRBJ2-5	TGTGCCAGCAGCCGCCGGGAGGTAGAGACCCAGTACTTC	CASSRREVETQYF
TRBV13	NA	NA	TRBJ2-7	TGTGCCAGCAGCTTAGGAACAGGCCAGAGGGGGTACGAGCAGTACTTC	CASSLGTGQRGYEQYF
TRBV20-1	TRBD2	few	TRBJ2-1	TGCAGTGCTTTAGCGGGAGGCCGGGGGAATGAGCAGTTCTTC	CSALAGGRGNEQFF
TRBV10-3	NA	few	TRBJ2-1	TGTGCCACGGTCTCTGGTGCGGGGACCTACAATGAGCAGTTCTTC	CATVSGAGTYNEQFF
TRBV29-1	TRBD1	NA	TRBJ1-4	TGCAGCGTTTGGGACAGAAGGCGTGAAAAACTGTTTTTT	CSVWDRRREKLFF
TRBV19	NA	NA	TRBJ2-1	TGTGCCAGTAGTATTGCGGGACAGCTCAATTACAATGAGCAGTTCTTC	CASSIAGQLNYNEQFF
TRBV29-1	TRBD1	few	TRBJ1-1	TGCAGCGGTGACAGGGGCACTGAAGCTTTCTTT	CSGDRGTEAFF
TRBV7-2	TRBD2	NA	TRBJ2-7	TGTGCCAGCAGCTACGGGACTAGCGTTTACGAGCAGTACTTC	CASSYGTSVYEQYF
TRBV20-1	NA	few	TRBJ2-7	TGCAGTGCTCAGCGAAACTCCTACGAGCAGTACTTC	CSAQRNSYEQYF
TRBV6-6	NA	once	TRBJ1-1	TGTGCCAGCAGTTACGAGATTTTAAACACTGAAGCTTTCTTT	CASSYEILNTEAFF
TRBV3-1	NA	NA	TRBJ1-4	TGTGCCAGCAGCCGCCAGGGATCCGGGGATGAAAAACTGTTTTTT	CASSRQGSGDEKLFF
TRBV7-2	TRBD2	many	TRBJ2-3	TGTGCCAGCAGCCCCAGACTAGCGGGGGGGGCAGATACGCAGTATTTT	CASSPRLAGGADTQYF
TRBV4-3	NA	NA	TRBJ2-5	TGCGCCAGCAGCCAAAACTCCCTAGCCCAAGAGCCCCAGTACTTC	CASSQNSLAQEPQYF
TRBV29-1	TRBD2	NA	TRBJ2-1	TGCAGCGTTGATATTAGCGGGAGGGACTATGAGCAGTTCTTC	CSVDISGRDYEQFF
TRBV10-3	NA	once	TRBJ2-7	TGTGCCATCAGTGAGTTATACGCCTACGAGCAGTACTTC	CAISELYAYEQYF
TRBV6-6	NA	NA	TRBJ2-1	TGTGCCAGCAGTTACTCGATCTGGGCCGAGGGGTTCTTC	CASSYSIWAEGFF
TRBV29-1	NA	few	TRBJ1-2	TGCAGCGTTGACCCAGGGGACTATGGCTACACCTTC	CSVDPGDYGYTF
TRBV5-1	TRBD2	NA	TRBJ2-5	TGCGCCAACAGCTTGGGGACTAGCGGGACCGATCGGTTGGCCCAGTACTTC	CANSLGTSGTDRLAQYF
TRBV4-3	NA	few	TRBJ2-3	TGCGCCAGCAGCCAATCTGTTGCAGGAACGCAGTATTTT	CASSQSVAGTQYF
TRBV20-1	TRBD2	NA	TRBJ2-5	TGCAGTGCCGGCGCGGGCGTAGCGGGAGCGCAAGAGACCCAGTACTTC	CSAGAGVAGAQETQYF
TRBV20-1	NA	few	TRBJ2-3	TGCAGCCTTCCGTCAGGGACCCTCACAGATACGCAGTATTTT	CSLPSGTLTDTQYF
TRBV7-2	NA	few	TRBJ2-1	TGTGCCAGCAGCTTAGGAGGGTCGAAATACAATGAGCAGTTCTTC	CASSLGGSKYNEQFF
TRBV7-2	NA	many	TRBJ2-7	TGTGCCAGCAGCCTTAAATCCTACTACGAGCAGTACTTC	CASSLKSYYEQYF
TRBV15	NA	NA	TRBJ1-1	TGTGCCACCAGCAGCCTCCGGGGGACTGAAGCTTTCTTT	CATSSLRGTEAFF
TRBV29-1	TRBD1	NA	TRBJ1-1	TGCAGCGTAACCGGGACAGCGAACACTGAAGCTTTCTTT	CSVTGTANTEAFF
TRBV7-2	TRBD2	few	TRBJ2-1	TGTGCCAGCAGCCGCCCCGGGGGGGTACAGAATGAGCAGTTCTTC	CASSRPGGVQNEQFF
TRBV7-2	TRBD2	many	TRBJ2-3	TGTGCCAGCAGCTTAGATCGAGCGGGAGGCACAGATACGCAGTATTTT	CASSLDRAGGTDTQYF
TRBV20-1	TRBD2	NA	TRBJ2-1	TGCAGTGCTAGATCCGAGACTAGCATCGTCTACAATGAGCAGTTCTTC	CSARSETSIVYNEQFF
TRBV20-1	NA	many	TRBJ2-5	TGCAGTGCTACAGACAAGGCGGAGACCCAGTACTTC	CSATDKAETQYF
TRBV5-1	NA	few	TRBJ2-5	TGCGCCAGCAGCTTGGCAGCGGTTGAAGAGACCCAGTACTTC	CASSLAAVEETQYF
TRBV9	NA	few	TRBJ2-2	TGTGCCAGCTCTACTATGCGGGCTACCACCGGGGAGCTGTTTTTT	CASSTMRATTGELFF
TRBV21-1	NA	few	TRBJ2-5	TGTGCCAGCAGGCCAGGACAGTCTCAAGAGACCCAGTACTTC	CASRPGQSQETQYF
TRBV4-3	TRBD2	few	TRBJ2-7	TGCGCCAGCAGCCAAGATCTCACCGGGAGGACTTCCTACGAGCAGTACTTC	CASSQDLTGRTSYEQYF
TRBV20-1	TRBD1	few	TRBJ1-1	TGCAGTGGCCCGACAGGGGGTGAGAACACTGAAGCTTTCTTT	CSGPTGGENTEAFF
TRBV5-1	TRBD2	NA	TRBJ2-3	TGCGCCAGCAGCCGTACACAAACCCCTAGCGGGGGCACAGATACGCAGTATTTT	CASSRTQTPSGGTDTQYF
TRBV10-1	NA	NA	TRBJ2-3	TGCGCCAGCAGTGAGTCGGCCGGGAGAGTCACAGATACGCAGTATTTT	CASSESAGRVTDTQYF
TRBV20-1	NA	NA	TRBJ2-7	TGCAGTGCTAAACGCCCCCGCTCCTACGAGCAGTACTTC	CSAKRPRSYEQYF
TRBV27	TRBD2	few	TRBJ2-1	TGTGCCAGCAGCCACTCACTAGCGGGAGACGTCAATGAGCAGTTCTTC	CASSHSLAGDVNEQFF
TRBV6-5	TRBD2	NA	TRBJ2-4	TGTGCCGGCAGTTACGGTAGCGGGAGGGCTAGAGAGCAGTACTTC	CAGSYGSGRAREQYF
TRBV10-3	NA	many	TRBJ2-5	TGTGCCATCAGAAGGGGGGGAAACCAAGAGACCCAGTACTTC	CAIRRGGNQETQYF
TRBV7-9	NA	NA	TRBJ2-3	TGTGCCAGCAGCCCGCCTGCGACTCACCCCTCAGATACGCAGTATTTT	CASSPPATHPSDTQYF
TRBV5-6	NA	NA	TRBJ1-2	TGTGCCAGCCAAGAAAACCCCCGGCGGGGCTACACCTTC	CASQENPRRGYTF
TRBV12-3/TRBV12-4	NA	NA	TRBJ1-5	TGTGCCAGCAGTTTGGGGTGGGGCCGTGGGGTGGTACAGCCCCAGCATTTT	CASSLGWGRGVVQPQHF
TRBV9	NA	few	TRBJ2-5	TGTGCCAGCAGCGAAAGCGGCCAAGAGACCCAGTACTTC	CASSESGQETQYF
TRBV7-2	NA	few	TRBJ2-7	TGTGCCAGCAGCTTTCCCGGGACACCTGGGGGCGAGCAGTACTTC	CASSFPGTPGGEQYF